These T cell receptor beta chains were read from a single sample in a study of cytomegalovirus exposure and HLA in healthy donors. Here immunoSEQ multiplex PCR was the method, and the copy in TCRdb shows in-frame clones only, minus some. Of some 210,000 clones detected, around four fifths appear once; the ten largest clones hold less than 4.5%. The sequencing sample was made of PBMCs. All receptors derive from a male donor in good health and CMV-seronegative. The conserved cysteine and the conserved F or W are not part of the CDR3 here. Fields, in order: J gene, D gene, V gene, CDR3 protein. The D gene is left open where the match is weak.

TRBJ2-7 TRBD1 TRBV6-1 ASSETGVEQY
TRBJ2-1 TRBD2 TRBV25-1 ASSEYGGSHNEQF
TRBJ1-1 . TRBV5-1 ASSFADEAF
TRBJ2-1 TRBD1 TRBV6-1 ASIGTGWGEQF
TRBJ2-1 . TRBV2 ASRRDLRGDEQF
TRBJ2-5 TRBD2 TRBV11-2 ASSRVGRVAGGFQETQY
TRBJ1-3 . TRBV7-8 ASSLIHVTGSSGNTIY
TRBJ2-2 TRBD2 TRBV11-3 ASSLGIAGGPENTGELF
TRBJ1-2 . TRBV19 ASSMRASRGYT
TRBJ1-1 . TRBV28 ASSLIGGTEAF
TRBJ2-7 TRBD2 TRBV11-2 ASSLASGSSYEQY
TRBJ2-2 TRBD1 TRBV7-9 ASSLGQGATGELF
TRBJ2-1 . TRBV21-1 ASTPTSGKADEQF
TRBJ2-1 TRBD2 TRBV9 ASSFRTSGRFNEQF
TRBJ2-7 . TRBV19 ASSPAGPYEQY
TRBJ1-5 . TRBV6-1 ANPGGEIRTQH
TRBJ2-3 . TRBV18 ASLLRDTSTDTQY
TRBJ2-1 TRBD2 TRBV7-3 ASSLGTSVYNEQF
TRBJ2-3 . TRBV7-9 ASRHRRGSTDTQY
TRBJ1-3 . TRBV7-3 ASSLGGQLGDTIY
TRBJ2-6 . TRBV18 ASSPTQGSGANVLT
TRBJ2-7 TRBD2 TRBV4-1 ASSQVAGGPSYEQY
TRBJ2-1 . TRBV7-9 ASSDGDNNEQF
TRBJ2-5 . TRBV2 ASRPSFQETQY
TRBJ2-5 TRBD2 TRBV4-2 ASSLNSGRPQETQY
TRBJ2-3 . TRBV19 ASSIDRVTDTQY
TRBJ2-3 . TRBV9 ASSVDAGPTDTQY
TRBJ1-1 TRBD1 TRBV6-1 ASSQTGVRGTEAF
TRBJ1-5 TRBD1 TRBV27 ASSLSRQGVRQPQH
TRBJ2-5 . TRBV11-2 ASSFRQYHSQETQY
TRBJ2-3 TRBD1 TRBV6-1 AGAGTDHTDTQY
TRBJ1-4 . TRBV7-9 ASSFMAGRRNEKLF
TRBJ1-4 . TRBV30 AWSRGANEKLF
TRBJ2-2 TRBD2 TRBV2 ASSPGLAGPGGELF
TRBJ1-2 . TRBV19 ASNPNRVSYGYT
TRBJ2-1 TRBD1 TRBV4-1 ASSQDWTGARDNEQF
TRBJ1-4 . TRBV25-1 ASKSGGWDFNEKLL
TRBJ2-7 . TRBV2 ASSPRVGYEQY
TRBJ1-5 TRBD1 TRBV19 ASSDRQGGGQPQH
TRBJ2-3 . TRBV7-6 ASSYRDLTDTQY
TRBJ1-4 . TRBV5-1 ASRPIGGANEKLF
TRBJ2-1 TRBD2 TRBV27 ASSLLTGGPYNEQF
TRBJ2-2 TRBD1 TRBV7-3 ASSYGQVNTGELF
TRBJ1-3 . TRBV30 ALEVISGNTIY
TRBJ2-7 . TRBV4-1 ASSQDKVWGRELGEQY
TRBJ2-3 TRBD2 TRBV6-5 ASSYASGSTDTQY
TRBJ1-4 TRBD1 TRBV27 ASSLGQGEKKLF
TRBJ1-1 . TRBV6-5 ASSFSGVSAF
TRBJ1-5 . TRBV28 ASKPPGLGNQPQH
. . TRBV7-8 ASSLGGSEQY
TRBJ2-3 . TRBV5-1 ASSPDSTSTDTQY
TRBJ1-3 TRBD1 TRBV15 ATSSSGGMGNTIY